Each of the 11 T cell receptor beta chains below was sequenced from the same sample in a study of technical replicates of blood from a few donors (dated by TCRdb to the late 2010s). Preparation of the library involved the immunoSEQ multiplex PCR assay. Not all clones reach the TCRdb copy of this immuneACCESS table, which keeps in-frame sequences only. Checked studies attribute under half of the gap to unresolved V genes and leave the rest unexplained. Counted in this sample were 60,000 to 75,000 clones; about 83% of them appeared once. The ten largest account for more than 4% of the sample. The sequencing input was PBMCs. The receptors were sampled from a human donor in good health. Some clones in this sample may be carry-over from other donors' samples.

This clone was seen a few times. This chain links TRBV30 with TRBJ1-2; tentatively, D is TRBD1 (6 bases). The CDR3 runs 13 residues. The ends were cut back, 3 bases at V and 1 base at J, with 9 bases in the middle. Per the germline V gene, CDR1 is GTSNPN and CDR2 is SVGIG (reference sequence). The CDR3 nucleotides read TGTGCCTGGAGCGTGGACAGTAACTATGGCTACACCTTC. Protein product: CAWSVDSNYGYTF.

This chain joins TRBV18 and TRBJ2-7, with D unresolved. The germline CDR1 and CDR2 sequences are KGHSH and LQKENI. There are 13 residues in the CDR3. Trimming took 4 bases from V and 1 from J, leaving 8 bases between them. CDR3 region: CASSQETSYEQYF. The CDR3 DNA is TGTGCCAGCTCACAGGAGACTTCCTACGAGCAGTACTTC.

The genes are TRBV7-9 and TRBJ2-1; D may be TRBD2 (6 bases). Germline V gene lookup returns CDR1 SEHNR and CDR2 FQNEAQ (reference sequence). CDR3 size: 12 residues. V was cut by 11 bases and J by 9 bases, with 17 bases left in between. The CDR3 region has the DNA TGTGCCCCCCAGGGCGGGACGGGTGAGCAGTTCTTC. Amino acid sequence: CAPQGGTGEQFF. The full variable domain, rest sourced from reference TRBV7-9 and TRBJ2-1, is DTGVSQNPRHKITKRGQNVTFRCDPISEHNRLYWYRQTLGQGPEFLTYFQNEAQLEKSRLLSDRFSAERPKGSFSTLEIQRTEQGDSAMYLCAPQGGTGEQFFGPGTRLTVL.

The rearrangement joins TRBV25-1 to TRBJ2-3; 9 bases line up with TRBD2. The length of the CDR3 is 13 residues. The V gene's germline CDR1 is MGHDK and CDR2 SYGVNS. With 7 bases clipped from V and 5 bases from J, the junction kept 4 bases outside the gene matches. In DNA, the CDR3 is TGTGCCAGCAAGCGGGGGGCCCAAGATACGCAGTATTTT. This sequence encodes CASKRGAQDTQYF.

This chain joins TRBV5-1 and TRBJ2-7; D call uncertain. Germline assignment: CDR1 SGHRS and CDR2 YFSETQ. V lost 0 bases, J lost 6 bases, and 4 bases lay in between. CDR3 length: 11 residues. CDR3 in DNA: TGCGCCAGCAGCTTGGATCGCGAGCAGTACTTC. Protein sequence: CASSLDREQYF.

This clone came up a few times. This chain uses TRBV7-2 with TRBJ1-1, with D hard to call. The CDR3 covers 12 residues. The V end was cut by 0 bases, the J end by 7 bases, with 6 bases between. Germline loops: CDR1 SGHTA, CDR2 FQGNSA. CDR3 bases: TGTGCCAGCAGCTTAGCCGGGGTTGAAGCTTTCTTT. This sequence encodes CASSLAGVEAFF.

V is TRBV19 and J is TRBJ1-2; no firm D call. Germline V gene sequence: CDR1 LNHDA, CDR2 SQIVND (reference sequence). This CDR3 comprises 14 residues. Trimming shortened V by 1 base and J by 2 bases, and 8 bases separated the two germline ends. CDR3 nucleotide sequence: TGTGCCAGTAGTATAGTACGGGAAAACTATGGCTACACCTTC. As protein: CASSIVRENYGYTF.

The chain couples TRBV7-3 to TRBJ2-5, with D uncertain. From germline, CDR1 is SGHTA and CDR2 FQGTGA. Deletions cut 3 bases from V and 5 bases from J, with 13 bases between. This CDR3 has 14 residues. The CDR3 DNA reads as TGTGCCAGCAGCTTGTCTAGTAGGTCGGAGACCCAGTACTTC. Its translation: CASSLSSRSETQYF.

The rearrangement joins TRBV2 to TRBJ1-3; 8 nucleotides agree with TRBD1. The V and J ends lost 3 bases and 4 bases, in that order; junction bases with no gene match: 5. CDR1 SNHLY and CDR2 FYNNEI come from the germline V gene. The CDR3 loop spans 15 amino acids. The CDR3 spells CASSDQGAGGNTIYF. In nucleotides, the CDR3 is TGTGCCAGCAGTGACCAGGGGGCGGGGGGAAACACCATATATTTT.

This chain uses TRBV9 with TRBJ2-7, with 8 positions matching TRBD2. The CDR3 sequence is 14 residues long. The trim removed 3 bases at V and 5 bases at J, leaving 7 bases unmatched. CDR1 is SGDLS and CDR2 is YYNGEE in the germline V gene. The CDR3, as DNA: TGTGCCAGCAGCGCCGGACTAGCAGAAAACGAGCAGTACTTC. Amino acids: CASSAGLAENEQYF.

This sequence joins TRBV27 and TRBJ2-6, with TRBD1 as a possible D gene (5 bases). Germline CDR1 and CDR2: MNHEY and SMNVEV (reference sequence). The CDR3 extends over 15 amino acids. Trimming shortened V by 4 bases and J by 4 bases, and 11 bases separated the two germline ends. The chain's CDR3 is CASSSKGSGANVLTF. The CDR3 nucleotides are TGTGCCAGCAGTTCTAAGGGGTCCGGGGCCAACGTCCTGACTTTC.